The 9 T cell receptor beta chains presented below share a single source sample, sequenced in a study of control samples from healthy donors and cancer patients. Data came from immunoSEQ multiplex PCR; TCRdb stores just in-frame clones and leaves some out. The sample records 140,000 to 150,000 clones, about 90% being singletons. Sequencing used blood. The receptors stem from a man aged 25-45 years in good health.

The rearrangement joins TRBV5-6 to TRBJ2-3, with 10 bases identical to TRBD2. Germline values: CDR1 SGHDT, CDR2 YYEEEE. The CDR3 contains 16 residues. V shed 0 bases and J 4 bases; nucleotides not matched to a gene: 5. The CDR3 sequence is CASSLASGGAADTQYF. The CDR3 region has the DNA TGTGCCAGCAGCTTGGCTAGCGGGGGCGCGGCAGATACGCAGTATTTT. Full variable domain (outside the CDR3, taken from reference TRBV5-6 and TRBJ2-3): DAGVTQSPTHLIKTRGQQVTLRCSPKSGHDTVSWYQQALGQGPQFIFQYYEEEERQRGNFPDRFSGHQFPNYSSELNVNALLLGDSALYLCASSLASGGAADTQYFGPGTRLTVL.

The chain employs TRBV2 and TRBJ1-3, with TRBD1 as a possible D gene (5 bases). The V gene's germline CDR1 is SNHLY and CDR2 FYNNEI. Trimming removed 2 bases at V and 2 bases at J, with 10 bases between. The length of the CDR3 is 15 residues. CDR3 region: CASSEPGMAGNTIYF. DNA of the CDR3: TGTGCCAGCAGTGAACCAGGGATGGCTGGAAACACCATATATTTT.

Here the CDR3 reads CASSITPRVAETDTQYF. The DNA for the CDR3 is TGTGCCAGTAGTATTACCCCCAGGGTAGCTGAGACAGATACGCAGTATTTT. This rearrangement joins TRBV19 to TRBJ2-3, with a tentative D call TRBD1 (5 bases). Germline values: CDR1 LNHDA, CDR2 SQIVND (reference sequence). This CDR3 is 17 amino acids long. The ends were cut back, 3 bases at V and 3 bases at J, with 19 bases in the middle.

The chain recombines TRBV12-5 with TRBJ2-3, with TRBD2 identical over 9 bases. The germline V gene has CDR1 LGHNT and CDR2 FRNRAP. V shed 1 base and J 4 bases; nucleotides not matched to a gene: 0. CDR3 length: 14 residues. CDR3 in DNA: TGTGCTAGTGGTTTGGGGACTAGCGCAGATACGCAGTATTTT. This encodes CASGLGTSADTQYF.

The CDR3 loop is CASSLGVSGGRSTYEQYF. The CDR3 DNA reads TGTGCCAGCAGCTTAGGGGTTAGCGGGGGCCGATCTACCTACGAGCAGTACTTC. The gene calls are TRBV7-6 and TRBJ2-7; 9 bases match TRBD2. V shed 1 base, J shed 2 bases, and the junction held 12 bases outside the gene matches. The CDR3 loop spans 18 amino acids. CDR1 is SGHVS, CDR2 FNYEAQ, per germline.

The chain combines TRBV7-2 with TRBJ1-3; D is unresolved. V lost 1 base, J lost 0 bases, and 4 bases lay in between. Germline V gene lookup returns CDR1 SGHTA and CDR2 FQGNSA. The CDR3 has 14 amino acids. CDR3: CASSLDFSGNTIYF. The CDR3 DNA reads as TGTGCCAGCAGCTTAGATTTCTCTGGAAACACCATATATTTT.

The table lists this clone with a few counts. The rearrangement joins TRBV28 to TRBJ1-2; D possibly corresponds to TRBD1 (6 bases). CDR3 length: 14 amino acids. Germline loops: CDR1 MDHEN, CDR2 SYDVKM. The ends were cut back, 4 bases at V and 2 bases at J, with 11 bases in the middle. The CDR3 sequence is CASSSADRNYGYTF. The CDR3 coding sequence is TGTGCCAGCAGTTCCGCCGACAGGAACTATGGCTACACCTTC.

This rearrangement joins TRBV7-9 to TRBJ2-1, with 11 positions matching TRBD2. Trimming removed 3 bases from V and 5 bases from J; junction bases left unmatched: 6. The CDR3 contains 16 residues. From germline, CDR1 is SEHNR and CDR2 FQNEAQ (reference sequence). DNA for the CDR3: TGTGCCAGCAGCTTGAATCCGGGACTAGCGGACAATGAGCAGTTCTTC. This translates into CASSLNPGLADNEQFF. Variable domain in full (rest from reference TRBV7-9 and TRBJ2-1): DTGVSQNPRHKITKRGQNVTFRCDPISEHNRLYWYRQTLGQGPEFLTYFQNEAQLEKSRLLSDRFSAERPKGSFSTLEIQRTEQGDSAMYLCASSLNPGLADNEQFFGPGTRLTVL.

Only a few counts were recorded for this clone. V is TRBV7-2 and J is TRBJ2-3; D may be TRBD2 (5 bases). The CDR3 is made up of 17 amino acids. CDR1 SGHTA and CDR2 FQGNSA come from the germline V gene. V gave up 2 bases and J gave up 0 bases, with 15 bases separating them. This CDR3 is CASSLWASLTSTDTQYF. For the CDR3, the DNA is TGTGCCAGCAGCTTATGGGCTAGCCTGACTAGCACAGATACGCAGTATTTT.